The 25 T cell receptor beta chains below all came from one sample that was sequenced in a study of T cells in Graves' hyperthyroidism and ophthalmopathy. TCR beta CDR3 regions were amplified from RNA transcripts. Researchers ran a first-round RT-PCR on the TCR CDR3 using the HTBI primer set. TCRdb re-called the multiplex PCR reads through MiXCR, storing one row per CDR3 protein. Found here are 620,000 or so distinct CDR3 sequences, 13% to 15% of them singletons; the top ten hold under 15%. The sequencing sample was made of blood. The origin of the receptors is a woman between 50 and 59 years old with Graves' ophthalmopathy.

V and J are TRBV28 and TRBJ1-3, with no clear D. The V and J ends lost 2 bases and 4 bases respectively, with 12 bases between them. Germline V CDR1 and CDR2: MDHEN, SYDVKM. This CDR3 spans 15 amino acids. CDR3 sequence (DNA): TGTGCCAGCAGTTTAGTTCTTGCGCGGGGAAACACCATATATTTT. It is translated as CASSLVLARGNTIYF.

As regards this clonotype: A junction end diverges from the germline sequence, so it may reflect a read error. V usage is TRBV29-1 and J usage is TRBJ1-1, with 7 nucleotides matching TRBD1. Germline V gene lookup returns CDR1 SQVTM and CDR2 ANQGSEA. CDR3 size: 14 residues. As DNA, the CDR3 is TGCAGCTCCTACGTGGGACAGAAGAACACTGAAGCTCTCTTT. This translates into CSSYVGQKNTEALF.

In its sample, this clonotype was seen many times. The rearrangement joins TRBV7-9 to TRBJ2-7, with D possibly matching TRBD1 (5 bases). The V gene lost 3 bases and the J gene lost 5 bases, with 17 bases spanning the gap. Germline V CDR1 and CDR2: SEHNR, FQNEAQ (reference sequence). The length of the CDR3 is 15 residues. This CDR3 reads CASSFVAGKIHEQYF. CDR3 coding DNA: TGTGCCAGCAGCTTTGTGGCAGGGAAGATCCACGAGCAGTACTTC.

This clonotype showed up just a few times. The V and J genes are TRBV4-3 and TRBJ1-6; 9 nucleotides align to TRBD1. V dropped 3 bases and J dropped 9; count of bases not matched to a gene: 3. There are 14 residues in the CDR3. Germline loops: CDR1 LGHNA, CDR2 YSLEER. CDR3 nucleotides: TGCGCCAGCAGCCAGACGACAGGGGGTTCACCCCTCCACTTT. Protein sequence: CASSQTTGGSPLHF.

This clonotype has at least ten counts. V gene TRBV11-2 combines with J gene TRBJ2-7; the match to TRBD1 covers 7 bases. The germline CDR1 and CDR2 sequences are SGHAT and FQNNGV. The CDR3 sequence is 17 residues long. V lost 5 bases to trimming and J lost 2 bases; unmatched junction nucleotides: 15. The CDR3 region is CASSPGPGQLNTYEQYF. CDR3 in DNA: TGTGCCAGCAGCCCCGGCCCGGGACAGCTTAACACCTACGAGCAGTACTTC. The full variable domain, its missing parts supplied by reference TRBV11-2 and TRBJ2-7, is EAGVAQSPRYKIIEKRQSVAFWCNPISGHATLYWYQQILGQGPKLLIQFQNNGVVDDSQLPKDRFSAERLKGVDSTLKIQPAKLEDSAVYLCASSPGPGQLNTYEQYFGPGTRLTVT.

This clonotype was recorded many times. The rearrangement joins TRBV3-1 to TRBJ2-1, with 16 bases lining up with TRBD2. CDR3 size: 15 residues. With V trimmed by 5 bases and J by 8 bases, 3 bases remained unmatched. CDR1 and CDR2 from the germline V gene are LGHDT and YNNKEL (reference sequence). The CDR3 DNA reads TGTGCCAGCAGCAAGGGACTAGCGGGAGGGTATGAGCAGTTCTTC. It codes for CASSKGLAGGYEQFF.

This clonotype was counted ten times or more. The V and J genes are TRBV20-1 and TRBJ2-7; D could derive from TRBD1 or TRBD2 (5 bases each). Germline CDR1 and CDR2: DFQATT and SNEGSKA (reference sequence). CDR3 length: 14 residues. V shed 5 bases and J shed 4 bases, with 18 bases lying between them. This CDR3 reads CSAEETGTAYEQYF. Here the CDR3 DNA reads TGCAGTGCTGAGGAAACCGGGACCGCTTACGAGCAGTACTTC.

V is TRBV28 and J is TRBJ1-3, with D hard to call. This CDR3 comprises 16 residues. With 9 bases removed from V and 0 bases from J, the gap between germline ends came to 18 bases. Germline V lookup: CDR1 MDHEN, CDR2 SYDVKM. The CDR3 DNA reads TGTGCCAGTAGCTTCGGGCGGACCATCTCTGGAAACACCATATATTTT. It codes for CASSFGRTISGNTIYF.

In its sample, this clonotype was seen many times. The V call is TRBV27, the J call TRBJ2-7, with TRBD1 matching 7 bases. Germline-derived CDR1 and CDR2 are MNHEY and SMNVEV (reference sequence). This CDR3 region has 13 residues. V shed 5 bases and J 6 bases; nucleotides not matched to a gene: 7. The CDR3 spells CASSQLTGAEQYF. The CDR3 DNA is TGTGCCAGCAGTCAACTTACAGGGGCCGAGCAGTACTTC.

A word on this clonotype: Being one base from a much bigger clone, this may be a read error. This rearrangement joins TRBV7-2 to TRBJ2-7; tentatively, D is TRBD1 (5 bases). The CDR3 loop spans 12 amino acids. Per the germline V gene, CDR1 is SGHTA and CDR2 is FQGNSA. The germline V and J ends were trimmed by 5 bases and 5 bases, with 10 bases remaining between them. CDR3 sequence reads: CASSPRDNEQYF. The CDR3 DNA is TGTGCCAGCAGCCCCAGGGATAACGAGCAGTACTTC.

In this sample, this clonotype turned up a few times. The chain has TRBV24-1 and TRBJ1-2; the D is unclear. Germline V gene data show CDR1 as KGHDR and CDR2 as SFDVKD. The CDR3 runs to 13 residues. Trimming stripped 3 bases from V and 4 bases from J, with 8 bases between. CDR3 in amino acids: CATSDEWGYGYTF. CDR3 bases: TGTGCCACCAGTGATGAGTGGGGCTATGGCTACACCTTC.

The rearrangement uses TRBV6-1 and TRBJ1-4; the D is unclear. The germline gives CDR1 MNHNS, CDR2 SASEGT. Trimming stripped 5 bases from V and 5 bases from J, with 9 bases between. The CDR3 runs to 13 residues. The CDR3 DNA follows: TGTGCCAGCAGTTACCTGGGAAATGAAAAACTGTTTTTT. This sequence encodes CASSYLGNEKLFF.

A few counts support this clonotype. The V gene is TRBV20-1, the J gene TRBJ1-6; TRBD1 matches at 8 bases. Per germline, CDR1 DFQATT and CDR2 SNEGSKA (reference sequence). The V and J ends lost 5 bases and 4 bases, in that order; junction bases with no gene match: 13. The CDR3 is 17 residues long. CDR3 nucleotides: TGCAGTGCTGAGGGGCCGGACAGGGACTTTTATAATTCACCCCTCCACTTT. This sequence encodes CSAEGPDRDFYNSPLHF.

Ten or more counts support this clonotype. This rearrangement joins TRBV28 to TRBJ1-1; no clear D. V shed 5 bases and J shed 1 base, with 14 bases lying between them. Germline loops: CDR1 MDHEN, CDR2 SYDVKM. This CDR3 spans 15 amino acids. CDR3 sequence (DNA): TGTGCCAGCAGTGGACGTTGGGTCCCGAACACTGAAGCTTTCTTT. This encodes CASSGRWVPNTEAFF.

This clonotype was detected ten times or more. The chain links TRBV12-3 or TRBV12-4 to TRBJ2-3, with D tentatively TRBD1 (6 bases). The CDR3 runs 14 residues. Trimming cost V 5 bases and J 10 bases, with 19 bases left between them. This CDR3 reads CASSLDRGRLAQYF. Here the CDR3 DNA reads TGTGCCAGCAGTCTAGATAGGGGGAGATTGGCGCAGTATTTT.

Of note for this clonotype: Possible read error: a much larger clone is one base away. This chain links TRBV14 with TRBJ2-7; 11 bases are shared with TRBD2. The CDR3 spans 17 residues. CDR1 and CDR2 (germline): SGHDN, FVKESK. V was pared by 4 bases and J by 4 bases, with 12 bases of the junction left unmatched. The CDR3 sequence: CASSRVATSGSVYEQYF. The DNA for the CDR3 is TGTGCCAGCAGCCGAGTCGCTACTAGCGGGAGTGTTTACGAGCAGTACTTC.

This clonotype was detected many times. J is TRBJ1-5 and V is TRBV7-8; 8 bases fit TRBD1. CDR1 is SGHVS and CDR2 is FQNEAQ in the germline V gene. This CDR3 is 15 amino acids long. V shed 4 bases, J shed 1 base, and the junction held 3 bases outside the gene matches. CDR3 region: CASSSDRESNQPQHF. In DNA form, the CDR3 reads TGTGCCAGCAGCTCGGACAGGGAAAGCAATCAGCCCCAGCATTTT.

The V and J genes are TRBV19 and TRBJ2-1; D is tentatively TRBD1 or TRBD2 (5 bases each). Per germline, CDR1 LNHDA and CDR2 SQIVND (reference sequence). V lost 3 bases to trimming and J lost 4 bases, with 25 bases between them. The CDR3 sequence is 19 residues long. CDR3 DNA sequence: TGTGCCAGTAGTATTAAGGAGGTGGGACGGACCGTACAATACAATGAGCAGTTCTTC. Translating gives CASSIKEVGRTVQYNEQFF.

This clonotype was seen at least ten times. The chain is built from TRBV28 and TRBJ1-2; tentatively, D is TRBD1 (6 bases). Germline assignment: CDR1 MDHEN and CDR2 SYDVKM. This CDR3 has 14 amino acids. V was clipped by 5 bases and J by 3 bases, with 13 bases between them. In DNA form, the CDR3 reads TGTGCCAGCAGTCCGGACAGTCTTTACTATGGCTACACCTTC. This encodes CASSPDSLYYGYTF.

This clonotype was seen repeatedly, ten times or more. The chain is built from TRBV5-1 and TRBJ2-1; 9 bases line up with TRBD2. The CDR3 consists of 14 residues. Germline lookup yields CDR1 SGHRS and CDR2 YFSETQ. V lost 3 bases and J lost 5; bases outside the gene matches: 3. This CDR3 reads CASSSTSGNNEQFF. CDR3 sequence (DNA): TGCGCCAGCAGCTCGACTAGCGGAAACAATGAGCAGTTCTTC. Based on the CDR3 plus reference TRBV5-1 and TRBJ2-1, the full variable domain is KAGVTQTPRYLIKTRGQQVTLSCSPISGHRSVSWYQQTPGQGLQFLFEYFSETQRNKGNFPGRFSGRQFSNSRSEMNVSTLELGDSALYLCASSSTSGNNEQFFGPGTRLTVL.

Ten or more counts support this clonotype. V gene TRBV20-1 combines with J gene TRBJ2-3; a possible D gene is TRBD2 (6 bases). V lost 1 base, J lost 1 base, and 15 bases lay in between. The CDR3 has 16 residues. Germline V CDR1 and CDR2: DFQATT, SNEGSKA (reference sequence). The CDR3 reads CSARVLFREGTDTQYF. CDR3 DNA: TGCAGTGCTAGAGTTCTATTCAGGGAGGGCACAGATACGCAGTATTTT.

The sample holds one count of this clonotype. The chain uses TRBV6-5 and TRBJ2-1, with TRBD2 matching 16 bases. J gave up 7 bases and V 2 bases, and 5 bases lay outside the gene matches. CDR1 is MNHEY and CDR2 is SVGAGI in the germline V gene. The CDR3 is 17 residues long. CDR3 DNA sequence: TGTGCCAGCAGTTACGGGGGACTAGCGGGAGGGGGTAATGAGCAGTTCTTC. This gives the protein CASSYGGLAGGGNEQFF.

The V call is TRBV20-1, the J call TRBJ2-7, with 9 positions matching TRBD1. This CDR3 is built from 14 residues. Germline V CDR1 and CDR2: DFQATT, SNEGSKA (reference sequence). V was pared by 6 bases and J by 7 bases, with 13 bases of the junction left unmatched. Here the CDR3 DNA reads TGCAGTGCCGAACAGGGGGCACCAAATAGTGAGCAGTACTTC. Its translation is CSAEQGAPNSEQYF.

This clonotype was seen many times. The chain recombines TRBV28 with TRBJ2-7, with D perhaps being TRBD1 or TRBD2 (5 bases each). The CDR3 loop spans 17 amino acids. Germline loops: CDR1 MDHEN, CDR2 SYDVKM. V lost 7 bases and J 2 bases, leaving 24 bases between the germline ends. The CDR3: CASMRTMDRGAAYEQYF. The DNA of the CDR3 is TGTGCCAGCATGCGTACCATGGACCGGGGCGCCGCCTACGAGCAGTACTTC.

Only a few counts were recorded for this clonotype. The rearrangement joins TRBV30 to TRBJ2-3; weak D call: TRBD2 (7 bases). From germline, CDR1 is GTSNPN and CDR2 SVGIG (reference sequence). The CDR3 runs to 13 residues. Deletions cut 5 bases from V and 2 bases from J, with 11 bases between. The CDR3 reads CAWGGASTDTQYF. CDR3 coding DNA: TGTGCCTGGGGGGGGGCTTCCACAGATACGCAGTATTTT.